Each of the 12 T cell receptor beta chains below was sequenced from the same sample in a study of blood T cell repertoires in COVID-19 (dated by TCRdb to 2019 to 2021). The library was built by means of the immunoSEQ multiplex PCR assay. Drawn from immuneACCESS, this table holds only the in-frame rearrangements with V and J called that TCRdb kept. Clones are partly lost; checked studies trace under half to an unresolved V gene and leave the rest unexplained. This sample gives 150,000 or so clones in total; 65% to 85% of them show up just once. The top ten clonotypes cover less than 6% of the sample. Sequencing used PBMCs or T cells enriched from blood (not recorded which). These receptors came from a middle-aged man who had recovered from COVID-19.

The V call is TRBV19, the J call TRBJ1-5; D gene ambiguous. V was trimmed by 8 bases and J by 5 bases, leaving 16 bases between them. CDR3 length: 14 amino acids. Germline V gene data show CDR1 as LNHDA and CDR2 as SQIVND (reference sequence). The CDR3 nucleotides are TGTGCCAGTGCCCGTGACACCCGCTATCAGCCCCAGCATTTT. It translates to CASARDTRYQPQHF.

V and J are TRBV7-8 and TRBJ2-3; possibly TRBD1 for D (5 bases). The CDR3 loop spans 16 amino acids. Germline lookup yields CDR1 SGHVS and CDR2 FQNEAQ. Trimming pared 2 bases from V and 1 base from J, leaving 13 bases between. CDR3 DNA: TGTGCCAGCAGCTTACAAGGGGTGCCAGGCACAGATACGCAGTATTTT. Encoded protein: CASSLQGVPGTDTQYF.

The V gene is TRBV30, the J gene TRBJ1-2; possible D gene TRBD1, 6 bases. Looked up from germline, CDR1 is GTSNPN and CDR2 is SVGIG (reference sequence). V was cut by 0 bases and J by 7 bases, with 15 bases left in between. There are 14 residues in the CDR3. CDR3 sequence (DNA): TGTGCCTGGAGTGTATCAGGGGATCATAGTGGCTACACCTTC. It codes for CAWSVSGDHSGYTF.

This clone was observed a single time. The J gene is TRBJ2-1, the V gene TRBV11-2, with 9 positions matching TRBD2. From germline, CDR1 is SGHAT and CDR2 FQNNGV. The CDR3 is 19 residues long. V shed 4 bases, J shed 0 bases, and the junction held 13 bases outside the gene matches. CDR3 sequence reads: CASSYPESRGGSSYNEQFF. The CDR3 DNA reads TGTGCCAGCAGCTACCCCGAATCGCGGGGGGGAAGCTCCTACAATGAGCAGTTCTTC. The full variable domain, in which reference TRBV11-2 and TRBJ2-1 provide the parts outside the CDR3, is EAGVAQSPRYKIIEKRQSVAFWCNPISGHATLYWYQQILGQGPKLLIQFQNNGVVDDSQLPKDRFSAERLKGVDSTLKIQPAKLEDSAVYLCASSYPESRGGSSYNEQFFGPGTRLTVL.

The J gene is TRBJ2-2, the V gene TRBV9, with TRBD2 matching 7 bases. The CDR3 is made up of 15 amino acids. J gave up 6 bases and V 0 bases, and 5 bases lay outside the gene matches. CDR1 SGDLS and CDR2 YYNGEE come from the germline V gene. CDR3 region: CASSVGPAGPGELFF. CDR3 DNA sequence: TGTGCCAGCAGCGTAGGGCCAGCGGGGCCCGGGGAGCTGTTTTTT.

This sequence joins TRBV7-6 and TRBJ1-2; D not certain. The CDR3 is 12 residues long. V was cut by 5 bases and J by 2 bases, with 6 bases left in between. The V gene's germline CDR1 is SGHVS and CDR2 FNYEAQ. The CDR3 nucleotides read TGTGCCAGCAGCCAGAGGAACTATGGCTACACCTTC. It is translated as CASSQRNYGYTF.

This chain uses TRBV6-1 with TRBJ2-7, with D uncertain. CDR1 is MNHNS, CDR2 SASEGT, per germline. Trimming removed 2 bases at V and 6 bases at J, with 8 bases between. The CDR3 length is 12 residues. CDR3 in DNA: TGTGCCAGCAGTGAATTTATCCCCGAGCAGTACTTC. This encodes CASSEFIPEQYF.

CDR3 protein: CASSPAGTNEKLFF. The CDR3 DNA reads TGCGCCAGCAGCCCAGCGGGCACCAATGAAAAACTGTTTTTT. This chain connects TRBV4-1 to TRBJ1-4; D uncertain. Germline loops: CDR1 MGHRA, CDR2 YSYEKL. Trimming left V 4 bases short and J 5 bases short, with 11 bases between. There are 14 residues in the CDR3.

The chain links TRBV5-6 to TRBJ2-7, with D possibly being TRBD2 (6 bases). The CDR3 is made up of 15 amino acids. Germline V gives CDR1 SGHDT, CDR2 YYEEEE. Trimming left V 1 base short and J 0 bases short, with 11 bases between. The CDR3, as DNA: TGTGCCAGCAGCTTGTCGGCGGAGGGCTCCTACGAGCAGTACGTC. It specifies CASSLSAEGSYEQYV.

The chain carries TRBV6-1 and TRBJ2-7; TRBD1 matches 7 bases. The CDR3 spans 15 residues. The V gene end was trimmed by 3 bases and the J gene end by 2 bases; junction bases not matched to a gene: 7. In germline, CDR1 is MNHNS, CDR2 SASEGT. CDR3 in amino acids: CASSERTGRTYEQYF. CDR3 nucleotide sequence: TGTGCCAGCAGTGAGCGGACAGGACGTACCTACGAGCAGTACTTC.

The chain joins TRBV3-1 (or the pseudogene TRBV3-2) to TRBJ2-4; D perhaps matches TRBD2 (5 bases). Germline-derived CDR1 and CDR2 are LGHDT and YNNKEL (reference sequence). The CDR3 sequence is 21 residues long. Trimming removed 0 bases at V and 1 base at J, with 25 bases between. CDR3 region: CASSQERPGQKLELAKNIQYF. In DNA, the CDR3 is TGTGCCAGCAGCCAAGAGCGGCCGGGTCAAAAACTAGAACTGGCCAAAAACATTCAGTACTTC.

This chain joins TRBV30 and TRBJ1-4, with TRBD1 matching over 11 bases. Germline CDR1 reads GTSNPN; CDR2 reads SVGIG (reference sequence). The CDR3 spans 13 residues. The V gene end was trimmed by 4 bases and the J gene end by 7 bases; junction bases not matched to a gene: 2. For the CDR3, the DNA is TGTGCCTGGACCGGGACAGGGGGTGAAAAACTGTTTTTT. This encodes CAWTGTGGEKLFF.